The sample holds one count of the clone carrying this T cell receptor beta chain. Germline V gene data show CDR1 as MNHEY and CDR2 as SVGEGT. V gave up 10 bases and J gave up 4 bases; unmatched junction bases: 11. This CDR3 region has 14 residues. The data were obtained in a study of T cells in Graves' hyperthyroidism and ophthalmopathy. Amplified regions were TCR beta CDR3 sequences from RNA transcripts. HTBI primers were employed in a first-round RT-PCR of the TCR CDR3. One entry per CDR3 protein results from TCRdb running MiXCR on the multiplex PCR reads. The profile covers 340,000 or so distinct CDR3 sequences, with around a sixth appearing a single time and approximately 49% taken by the ten largest.

The TCR comes from a woman aged 50 to 65 with Graves' hyperthyroidism. The chain combines TRBV6-2 or TRBV6-3 with TRBJ2-7; 9 nucleotides line up with TRBD1. What was sequenced was blood. In DNA form, the CDR3 reads TGTGCCATCCAAGGGACAGGGTCTTCGTACGAGCAGTACGTC. This gives the protein CAIQGTGSSYEQYV.